A single TCR beta chain is shown here with its context. This sample is part of a study of T-cell reconstitution after alpha-beta-depleted transplantation in children. Unique molecular identifiers featured in how the TCRbeta library was prepared. TCRdb re-called the PCR reads with MiXCR, one entry per CDR3 protein. The table has about 540,000 distinct CDR3 sequences, 18% seen once. The length of the CDR3 is 14 residues. Germline V gene sequence: CDR1 MNHEY, CDR2 SVGAGI. J lost 8 bases, V lost 6 bases, and 9 bases had no gene match. The chain couples TRBV6-5 to TRBJ2-4, with TRBD2 matching over 8 bases. This receptor was identified in a human donor who donated a stem cell graft to a child with acute lymphoblastic leukemia. Specimen: PBMCs from the stem cell graft donor, collected from the stem cell graft. The CDR3 loop reads CASRGTSAFDIQYF. CDR3 nucleotide sequence: TGTGCCAGCAGGGGGACTAGTGCGTTCGACATTCAGTACTTC.